A single sample is the source of the 26 T cell receptor beta chains below, sequenced in a study of CD8+CD57+ T cells in acquired aplastic anemia. Sequencing involved patients with CD8+CD57+ cell expansion previously shown by flow cytometry. Genomic DNA provided the template from which TCR beta VDJ and CDR3 profiles were obtained. TCRdb passed the reads through MiXCR, listing each CDR3 protein once. The repertoire includes 400,000 to 600,000 distinct CDR3 sequences, about a third of them detected once, and around 0.82% sits in the top ten. The sample comprised sorted CD4+, CD8+, or CD8+CD57+ T cells (not recorded which) from PBMCs. Receptor source: a human donor with aplastic anemia.

The rearrangement joins TRBV10-3 to TRBJ1-6; D gene uncertain. The germline V gene has CDR1 ENHRY and CDR2 SYGVKD. V was shortened by 10 bases and J by 5 bases, with 18 bases between the two germline ends. This CDR3 region has 15 residues. The CDR3 bases are TGTGCCAGCACCTTGAATAAAATTGATAATTCACCCCTCCACTTT. Protein: CASTLNKIDNSPLHF.

The chain has TRBV30 and TRBJ1-5; D not resolved. Germline V gives CDR1 GTSNPN, CDR2 SVGIG (reference sequence). Trimming shortened V by 0 bases and J by 6 bases, and 12 bases separated the two germline ends. This CDR3 has 14 residues. DNA for the CDR3: TGTGCCTGGAGTGTGAGCAGTCTCCTTCAGCCCCAGCATTTT. Amino acid sequence: CAWSVSSLLQPQHF.

Concerning this clonotype: A much larger clone sits a single nucleotide away, making a read error possible. This rearrangement joins TRBV9 to TRBJ1-2; D is possibly TRBD1 (5 bases). The germline V and J ends were trimmed by 0 bases and 4 bases, with 10 bases remaining between them. This CDR3 is 14 amino acids long. The germline V gene encodes CDR1 SGDLS and CDR2 YYNGEE. CDR3 sequence (DNA): TGTGCCAGCAGCGTAGGGCGGGGGTTCTATGGCTACACCTTC. This encodes CASSVGRGFYGYTF.

This clonotype was seen only a few times. The chain links TRBV12-3 or TRBV12-4 to TRBJ2-7; maybe TRBD1 (5 bases). Trimming left V 2 bases short and J 2 bases short, with 13 bases between. This CDR3 spans 15 amino acids. CDR3 nucleotide sequence: TGTGCCAGCAGTTTAAGGCAGGGCGGTACCTACGAGCAGTACTTC. The encoded protein is CASSLRQGGTYEQYF.

As to this clonotype: A much larger clonotype is one base distant, so this may be a read error. This chain links TRBV7-2 with TRBJ2-3; D unresolved. The CDR3 is 12 amino acids. Germline V lookup: CDR1 SGHTA, CDR2 FQGNSA. V gave up 1 base and J gave up 6 bases, with 5 bases separating them. The CDR3, as DNA: TGTGCCAGCAGCTTAGTCGATGATACGCAGTATTTT. Its protein product is CASSLVDDTQYF.

The chain couples TRBV6-5 to TRBJ1-5; no clear D. V dropped 4 bases and J dropped 3 bases, with 10 bases sitting between them. This CDR3 contains 14 residues. Germline-derived CDR1 and CDR2 are MNHEY and SVGAGI. The DNA of the CDR3 is TGTGCCAGCAGTTGGCTCTCCGCCAATCAGCCCCAGCATTTT. This encodes CASSWLSANQPQHF.

This clonotype was detected many times. J is TRBJ2-3 and V is TRBV19, with no clear D. In germline, CDR1 is LNHDA, CDR2 SQIVND (reference sequence). Trimming took 3 bases from V and 4 from J, leaving 11 bases between them. The CDR3 consists of 14 residues. CDR3 nucleotide sequence: TGTGCCAGTAGTATCGGTCCTGCTCCAGATACGCAGTATTTT. This encodes CASSIGPAPDTQYF.

The chain has TRBV19 and TRBJ1-5; perhaps TRBD1 as D (6 bases). The V and J ends lost 8 bases and 4 bases respectively, with 18 bases between them. In germline, CDR1 is LNHDA, CDR2 SQIVND (reference sequence). The CDR3 consists of 15 residues. The DNA of the CDR3 is TGTGCCAGTGCTAACGCCCCTACAGGGAATCAGCCCCAGCATTTT. It yields the protein CASANAPTGNQPQHF.

The table lists this clonotype with many counts. V usage is TRBV20-1 and J usage is TRBJ1-2; D is unclear. Germline lookup yields CDR1 DFQATT and CDR2 SNEGSKA (reference sequence). CDR3 length: 9 residues. Trimming cost V 6 bases and J 7 bases, with 6 bases left between them. In nucleotides, the CDR3 is TGCAGTGCCTGGGCTGGCTACACCTTC. It is translated as CSAWAGYTF.

This clonotype appeared many times. The chain carries TRBV15 and TRBJ2-5, with 11 bases that match TRBD2. This CDR3 is 18 amino acids long. V gave up 2 bases and J gave up 9 bases; unmatched junction bases: 17. Germline V gene lookup returns CDR1 LNHNV and CDR2 YYDKDF (reference sequence). The CDR3 spells CATSRLVLAGGFAMAQYF. In DNA, the CDR3 is TGTGCCACCAGCAGACTTGTGCTAGCGGGGGGCTTCGCGATGGCCCAGTACTTC.

The CDR3 protein is CASSLQGARYGYTF. For the CDR3, the DNA is TGTGCCAGCAGCTTACAGGGGGCAAGGTATGGCTACACCTTC. The chain recombines TRBV5-4 with TRBJ1-2; 9 bases line up with TRBD1. The germline V gene has CDR1 SGHNT and CDR2 YYREEE (reference sequence). This CDR3 is built from 14 residues. V lost 2 bases and J lost 5; bases outside the gene matches: 4.

The chain uses TRBV11-2 and TRBJ1-6, with D perhaps TRBD1 (5 bases). V was clipped by 2 bases and J by 7 bases, with 15 bases between them. This CDR3 has 16 residues. CDR1 and CDR2 from the germline V gene are SGHAT and FQNNGV. This chain's CDR3 is CASSLSPGPGNSPLHF. CDR3 DNA sequence: TGTGCCAGCAGCTTATCCCCAGGGCCAGGAAATTCACCCCTCCACTTT. Variable domain in full (rest from reference TRBV11-2 and TRBJ1-6): EAGVAQSPRYKIIEKRQSVAFWCNPISGHATLYWYQQILGQGPKLLIQFQNNGVVDDSQLPKDRFSAERLKGVDSTLKIQPAKLEDSAVYLCASSLSPGPGNSPLHFGNGTRLTVT.

The V call is TRBV3-1, the J call TRBJ1-5; D remains unclear. CDR3 length: 14 residues. CDR1 and CDR2 (germline): LGHDT, YNNKEL (reference sequence). V dropped 1 base and J dropped 6 bases, with 10 bases sitting between them. This CDR3 is CASSQGSGVQPQHF. The CDR3 DNA follows: TGTGCCAGCAGCCAAGGTTCCGGAGTTCAGCCCCAGCATTTT. The variable domain in full, completed from reference TRBV3-1 and TRBJ1-5, reads DTAVSQTPKYLVTQMGNDKSIKCEQNLGHDTMYWYKQDSKKFLKIMFSYNNKELIINETVPNRFSPKSPDKAHLNLHINSLELGDSAVYFCASSQGSGVQPQHFGDGTRLSIL.

This clonotype came up many times. This chain links TRBV7-9 with TRBJ2-5; no firm D call. The CDR3 has 12 residues. Germline V CDR1 and CDR2: SEHNR, FQNEAQ (reference sequence). The V end was cut by 2 bases, the J end by 1 base, with 2 bases between. CDR3 in amino acids: CASSLTQETQYF. CDR3 DNA: TGTGCCAGCAGCTTAACCCAAGAGACCCAGTACTTC.

This chain joins TRBV5-1 and TRBJ1-4, with 7 bases aligning to TRBD1. Germline CDR1 and CDR2: SGHRS and YFSETQ. This CDR3 is built from 15 residues. V was pared by 5 bases and J by 4 bases, with 8 bases of the junction left unmatched. CDR3 amino acids: CASRRQGEVNEKLFF. CDR3 nucleotides: TGCGCCAGCAGGAGGCAGGGGGAGGTTAATGAAAAACTGTTTTTT.

This clonotype was detected many times. The DNA for the CDR3 is TGTGCCAGTAGGCCCCCACGGACAGGCTATAATTCACCCCTCCACTTT. Translating it yields CASRPPRTGYNSPLHF. This chain links TRBV19 with TRBJ1-6, with 7 bases lining up with TRBD1. The junction had 8 bases not matched to a gene; V was cut back by 6 bases and J by 3 bases. The CDR3 has 16 residues. CDR1 is LNHDA and CDR2 is SQIVND in the germline V gene (reference sequence).

This clonotype has a count of ten or more. The V call is TRBV6-4, the J call TRBJ1-2; D remains ambiguous. CDR3 length equals 14 residues. Between the trimmed V and J ends, which lost 0 bases and 4 bases, there was a span of 9 bases. Germline CDR1 and CDR2: MRHNA and SNTAGT. DNA for the CDR3: TGTGCCAGCAGTGACTCTGGCGCGGGCTATGGCTACACCTTC. This codes for CASSDSGAGYGYTF.

A word on this clonotype: A read error may be the cause here, since a much bigger clone is one base away. This CDR3 fails to terminate in the conserved phenylalanine or tryptophan, so it likely reflects a read error. J is TRBJ2-1 and V is TRBV29-1, with D uncertain. This CDR3 spans 13 amino acids. V lost 0 bases, J lost 10 bases, and 13 bases lay in between. Per the germline V gene, CDR1 is SQVTM and CDR2 is ANQGSEA. The CDR3 bases are TGCAGCGTTGAAGAACTTGCAGTAAGGGAGCAGTTCTCC. Translated: CSVEELAVREQFS.

This clonotype was recorded a few times. The chain uses TRBV11-2 and TRBJ2-1; 10 bases fit TRBD1. This CDR3 contains 16 residues. Germline V gene data show CDR1 as SGHAT and CDR2 as FQNNGV. Unmatched junction bases numbered 8, after V lost 6 bases and J lost 3 bases. The CDR3 protein is CASRRDRGQGYNEQFF. For the CDR3, the DNA is TGTGCCAGCAGGAGAGACAGGGGGCAGGGCTACAATGAGCAGTTCTTC.

This clonotype has just a few counts. At one end, the junction sequence differs from germline, possibly due to a read error. This chain joins TRBV7-7 and TRBJ2-2; D is possibly TRBD2 (6 bases). Germline assignment: CDR1 SSHAT and CDR2 FNYEAQ (reference sequence). CDR3 size: 17 residues. CDR3: CASSLAPGTGATGELFF. The CDR3 region has the DNA TGTGCTAGCAGCTTGGCCCCCGGGACTGGAGCAACCGGGGAGCTGTTTTTT.

This clonotype came up many times. This chain connects TRBV29-1 to TRBJ1-2; no firm D call. This CDR3 is 12 amino acids long. Deletions cut 3 bases from V and 3 bases from J, with 8 bases between. The germline V gene encodes CDR1 SQVTM and CDR2 ANQGSEA. The CDR3 nucleotides read TGCAGCGTTGAGGGCAATTACTATGGCTACACCTTC. This sequence encodes CSVEGNYYGYTF.

This clonotype has a count of ten or more. The chain links TRBV7-2 to TRBJ1-1, with D hard to call. Germline lookup yields CDR1 SGHTA and CDR2 FQGNSA. The CDR3 runs 14 residues. V gave up 1 base and J gave up 1 base, with 7 bases separating them. The CDR3 protein is CASSLDPGNTEAFF. CDR3 sequence (DNA): TGTGCCAGCAGCTTAGACCCCGGGAACACTGAAGCTTTCTTT.

The V gene is TRBV18, the J gene TRBJ1-1; 8 nucleotides line up with TRBD1. The CDR3 length is 14 residues. V was pared by 0 bases and J by 6 bases, with 3 bases of the junction left unmatched. The V gene's germline CDR1 is KGHSH and CDR2 LQKENI. The CDR3 nucleotides are TGTGCCAGCTCACCACCGACAGGGGTCGCTGAAGCTTTCTTT. Its translation: CASSPPTGVAEAFF.

This clonotype was seen ten or more times. The genes are TRBV29-1 and TRBJ1-2; 7 positions agree with TRBD1. V lost 4 bases and J lost 4; bases outside the gene matches: 6. The CDR3 spans 13 residues. The germline gives CDR1 SQVTM, CDR2 ANQGSEA. The CDR3 reads CSVVGGGGYGYTF. CDR3 in DNA: TGCAGCGTTGTTGGAGGGGGCGGCTATGGCTACACCTTC.

This clonotype appeared many times. The chain recombines TRBV4-3 with TRBJ1-6; TRBD1 agrees at 10 bases. Germline V gives CDR1 LGHNA, CDR2 YSLEER. The junction had 5 bases not matched to a gene; V was cut back by 0 bases and J by 9 bases. The CDR3 length is 16 residues. The CDR3 sequence: CASSQESTGGGSPLHF. CDR3 nucleotides: TGCGCCAGCAGCCAAGAGTCGACAGGGGGCGGTTCACCCCTCCACTTT.

The V and J genes are TRBV11-2 and TRBJ2-7; either TRBD1 or TRBD2 may supply D (5 bases each). CDR3 length: 14 amino acids. The germline V and J ends were trimmed by 1 base and 3 bases, with 10 bases remaining between them. Per the germline V gene, CDR1 is SGHAT and CDR2 is FQNNGV. The CDR3 is CASSLGGVLYEQYF. The CDR3 nucleotides are TGTGCCAGCAGCTTAGGAGGGGTCCTCTACGAGCAGTACTTC.